The rows below give T cell receptor beta chains drawn from one sample of a study of blood T cell repertoires in COVID-19. The repertoire was sequenced with immunoSEQ multiplex PCR; TCRdb's copy has only in-frame clones and lacks some. The data contain over 50,000 clones, about three quarters of them singletons. The source material was peripheral blood. The receptors were sampled from an elderly man with acute or convalescent COVID-19. Each CDR3 is given with its conserved first and last residue. A D gene is named only where the DNA matches it firmly. Where a row states a size, it is once, few, many or the class of an expanded clone; other rows omit it.

V gene	J gene	clone size	D gene	CDR3 DNA	CDR3 protein
TRBV20-1	TRBJ1-2	-	-	TGCAGTGCTGAAGCAGGGTATGGCTACACCTTC	CSAEAGYGYTF
TRBV13	TRBJ2-7	-	-	TGTGCCAGCAGCTTAGAACAGGGTGGCGAGCAGTACTTC	CASSLEQGGEQYF
TRBV2	TRBJ1-1	-	-	TGTGCCAGCAGTGAGTTGGGCTCTCAAGAGGGGAACACTGAAGCTTTCTTT	CASSELGSQEGNTEAFF
TRBV12-3/TRBV12-4	TRBJ1-1	once	-	TGTGCCAGCAGCCTTGGCATCCTCACTGAAGCTTTCTTT	CASSLGILTEAFF
TRBV7-9	TRBJ1-4	-	-	TGTGCCACCCCAGTCGCAGGGCGAAGTGAAAAACTGTTTTTT	CATPVAGRSEKLFF
TRBV19	TRBJ1-2	-	-	TGTGCCAGTACAGGGAGGTTGAGCTATGGCTACACCTTC	CASTGRLSYGYTF
TRBV11-2	TRBJ1-4	-	-	TGTGCCAGCAGCTTAGACAGTTCAACTAATGAAAAACTGTTTTTT	CASSLDSSTNEKLFF
TRBV7-2	TRBJ1-6	-	-	TGTGCCAGCAGCTTACCTAGGTCACCCCTCCACTTT	CASSLPRSPLHF
TRBV20-1	TRBJ1-5	-	TRBD1	TGCAGTGCTAGTGGGGACAGGATCCTTCAGCCCCAGCATTTT	CSASGDRILQPQHF
TRBV7-2	TRBJ1-5	-	-	TGTGCCAGCAGCTTACGGTTAGACAATCAGCCCCAGCATTTT	CASSLRLDNQPQHF
TRBV7-9	TRBJ2-5	-	-	TGTGCCAGCCGACTCGCCGGTGACAGTCAAGAGACCCAGTACTTC	CASRLAGDSQETQYF
TRBV29-1	TRBJ2-7	-	-	TGCAGCGTTGCGCTCGGCTACGAGCAGTACTTC	CSVALGYEQYF
TRBV10-3	TRBJ2-2	-	TRBD1	TGTGCCATTACGACAGGGGGCGTAAAAACCGGGGAGCTGTTTTTT	CAITTGGVKTGELFF
TRBV15	TRBJ2-7	-	TRBD1	TGTGCCACCAGCACCCGGGACAGGGTAGGAGAGCAGTACTTC	CATSTRDRVGEQYF
TRBV10-3	TRBJ1-2	-	TRBD1	TGTGCCATCAGGGATGACAGGGCGGATGGCTACACCTTC	CAIRDDRADGYTF
TRBV19	TRBJ2-1	-	-	TGTGCCAGTAGTATTGGACAGAGTTACAATGAGCAGTTCTTC	CASSIGQSYNEQFF
TRBV7-9	TRBJ2-3	-	TRBD2	TGTGCCAGCAGCTTCCTCCGCCCACTAGCGGGAGAGGCAGATACGCAGTATTTT	CASSFLRPLAGEADTQYF
TRBV27	TRBJ1-4	-	-	TGTGCCAGCAGTCTCCTCACTAATGAAAAACTGTTTTTT	CASSLLTNEKLFF
TRBV6-6	TRBJ2-5	-	-	TGTGCCAGCAATAGGGACTGGGTGGAGGCCCAGTACTTC	CASNRDWVEAQYF
TRBV5-1	TRBJ1-1	-	TRBD1	TGCGCCAGCAGCTTTATTTCGGGACAGGGGACTGAAGCTTTCTTT	CASSFISGQGTEAFF
TRBV28	TRBJ1-1	-	-	TGTGCCAGCAGTTTATCCGACAGACAGAACACTGAAGCTTTCTTT	CASSLSDRQNTEAFF
TRBV10-1	TRBJ2-1	-	-	TGCGCCAGCACCCCGGGACTTGATTCCGGTGAGCAGTTCTTC	CASTPGLDSGEQFF
TRBV6-4	TRBJ2-3	-	-	TGTGCCAGCAGAATCGACAGAATCCAGATTGTTACGCAGTATTTT	CASRIDRIQIVTQYF
TRBV10-3	TRBJ2-2	-	TRBD1	TGTGCCATCAGTGGAGACAGGGACACCGGGGAGCTGTTTTTT	CAISGDRDTGELFF
TRBV3-1/TRBV3-2	TRBJ1-6	-	-	TGTGCCAGCAGCCAAGATCCAGGGCGGGAAAATTCACCCCTCCACTTT	CASSQDPGRENSPLHF
TRBV29-1	TRBJ2-2	-	-	TGCAGCCCACTTAGATCAGGGACCGGGGAGCTGTTTTTT	CSPLRSGTGELFF
TRBV29-1	TRBJ1-4	-	-	TGCAGCGTTGGCCGGGGCGGGAATAATGAAAAACTGTTTTTT	CSVGRGGNNEKLFF
TRBV11-3	TRBJ2-5	-	TRBD1	TGTGCCAGCAGCGGGGACAGGGGAGAGACCCAGTACTTC	CASSGDRGETQYF
TRBV5-4	TRBJ1-1	-	-	TGTGCCAGCAGCTCCCGGACCGGGGGGGACACTGAAGCTTTCTTT	CASSSRTGGDTEAFF
TRBV19	TRBJ1-5	-	TRBD1	TGTGCCAGTAGTATATTGTCAGGGGGCGGCAATCAGCCCCAGCATTTT	CASSILSGGGNQPQHF
TRBV7-8	TRBJ1-3	-	TRBD1	TGTGCCAGCAGCTCGACAGGGCGCGGAAACACCATATATTTT	CASSSTGRGNTIYF
TRBV11-3	TRBJ2-1	-	TRBD1	TGTGCCAGCAGCTCAACTACGGGACAGGGTTACAATGAGCAGTTCTTC	CASSSTTGQGYNEQFF
TRBV4-3	TRBJ2-1	-	TRBD1	TGCGCCAGCAGCCAAGATAGGGGACAGAAGCAGTTCTTC	CASSQDRGQKQFF